This T cell receptor (beta chain) was identified during a study of blood T cell repertoires in COVID-19 (dated by TCRdb to 2018 to 2021). As for the study more broadly: Samples covering the acute and convalescent phases of COVID-19 were provided by collaborators in the United States, Italy and Spain. The material from the prospective study consisted of cDNA or gDNA derived from T cells, B-cell-depleted T cells, or PBMCs. Deeply sampled blood TCRbeta repertoires from subjects exposed to, actively infected with, or recovered from COVID-19 were included in the dataset. The repertoires were released in a freely available public database intended as a resource for research on the immune response to SARS-CoV-2. Samples came from the ongoing ImmuneRACE study (first 160 participants) plus 1,254 subjects from 6 global collaborators. Nearly every sample came with metadata listing a de-identified subject ID, COVID-19 status, age in years and sex. HLA class I and class II types, where available, came from metadata supplied by the sample provider rather than from assay-based typing.

Participants in the prospective study were enrolled through a virtual design, were aged roughly 18 to 90 years, and lived in approximately 25 United States geographic areas. In the prospective study, cohorts were assigned on the basis of participant-reported clinical history obtained from a screening survey and a study questionnaire. For ImmuneRACE Cohort 3, a participant was defined as recovered based on two consecutive negative NP/OP PCR tests, clearance by a healthcare professional, or resolution of symptoms. In the prospective study, whole blood, serum and a nasopharyngeal or oropharyngeal swab were collected from each participant by mobile phlebotomists. Additional blood draws and questionnaires over an approximately two-month period could optionally be provided by prospective study participants. Before DNA extraction, prospective study blood samples were shipped either frozen or at room temperature.

With regard to this clone: Its antigen is unknown. The sample holds no much larger clone one base away, and base qualities are not on file.

Trimming at the junction amounts to 4 bases on V and 8 bases on J, and the germline ends lie 15 bases apart. The CDR3 spans 13 residues, from the cysteine through the phenylalanine. Only the CDR3 part of the read is kept: 39 bases, read in frame from the first base. The germline V gene provides CDR1 SGDLS and CDR2 YYNGEE. TCRbeta CDR3 regions were amplified from genomic DNA by means of the immunoSEQ Assay, a bias-controlled multiplex PCR. The authors' pipeline ran thus. The number of nucleated cells in each sample was estimated by amplification of reference gene primers within the assay. Sequence reads were collapsed and filtered to measure the absolute abundance of every unique TCRbeta CDR3 rearrangement. For each sample, productive Simpson clonality was calculated by taking the square root of Simpson's diversity index across productive rearrangements. In TCRdb, the immuneACCESS table is reduced to in-frame sequences with V and J assigned. These tables do not hold every clone; where another copy was compared, an unresolved V gene accounts for under half, and the others remain unexplained. V, J and clone size are those of that table, while D and trimming were read from the DNA. The sample table holds tens of thousands of clones, of which about 88% were seen once. In total, the top ten clones hold about a tenth of the sample.

Results the study describes overall, beyond this receptor: Clinical and demographic metadata were provided uncurated, with the amount varying by source and participant.

Recombination linked TRBV9 to TRBJ1-2; TRBD1 could be the D gene, as 6 bases match. The receptor comes from a middle-aged woman who had recovered from COVID-19. Sequenced: PBMCs or T cells enriched from blood (not recorded which). This receptor has the CDR3 CASSQGREGGYTF. The sequenced DNA is TGTGCCAGCAGCCAGGGGAGGGAGGGAGGCTACACCTTC.